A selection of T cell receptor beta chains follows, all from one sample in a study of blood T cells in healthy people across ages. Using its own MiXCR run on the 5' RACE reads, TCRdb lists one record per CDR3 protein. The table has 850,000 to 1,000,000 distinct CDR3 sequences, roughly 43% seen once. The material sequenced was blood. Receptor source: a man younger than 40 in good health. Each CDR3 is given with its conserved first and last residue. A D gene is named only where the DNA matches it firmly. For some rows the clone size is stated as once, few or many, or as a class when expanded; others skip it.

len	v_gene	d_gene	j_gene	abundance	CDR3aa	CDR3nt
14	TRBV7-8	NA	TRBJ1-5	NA	CASSRTGRDQPQHF	TGTGCCAGCAGCAGGACCGGACGGGATCAGCCCCAGCATTTT
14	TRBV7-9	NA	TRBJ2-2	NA	CACMGDVSTGELFF	TGTGCCTGCATGGGGGACGTGAGCACCGGGGAGCTGTTTTTT
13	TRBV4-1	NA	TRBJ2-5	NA	CASSQTGKETQYF	TGCGCCAGCAGCCAAACAGGGAAAGAGACCCAGTACTTC
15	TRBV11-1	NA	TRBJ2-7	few	CASSLVAGESYEQYF	TGTGCCAGCAGCTTAGTGGCAGGGGAATCCTACGAGCAGTACTTC
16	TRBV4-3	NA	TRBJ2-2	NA	CASSHRQTLVTGELFF	TGCGCCAGCAGCCACCGACAGACCTTAGTCACCGGGGAGCTGTTTTTT
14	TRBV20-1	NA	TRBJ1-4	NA	CSAIASDDNEKLFF	TGCAGTGCTATAGCGAGTGACGATAATGAAAAACTGTTTTTT
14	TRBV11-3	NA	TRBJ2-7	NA	CASSLGWSYNEQYF	TGTGCCAGCAGCTTAGGGTGGTCCTACAATGAGCAGTACTTC
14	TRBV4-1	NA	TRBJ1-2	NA	CASSQITGSYGYTF	TGCGCCAGCAGCCAAATTACAGGGTCCTATGGCTACACCTTC
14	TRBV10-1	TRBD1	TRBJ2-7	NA	CASSERTGFFEQYF	TGCGCCAGCAGTGAACGGACAGGGTTCTTCGAGCAGTACTTC
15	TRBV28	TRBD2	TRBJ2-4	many	CAIVGLAGGKNIQYF	TGTGCCATCGTTGGACTAGCGGGGGGAAAAAACATTCAGTACTTC
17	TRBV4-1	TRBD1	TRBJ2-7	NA	CASSQDMETGEFYEQYF	TGCGCCAGCAGCCAAGATATGGAGACAGGGGAATTCTACGAGCAGTACTTC
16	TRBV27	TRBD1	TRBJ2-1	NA	CASSWRPGQRYNEQFF	TGTGCCAGCAGTTGGCGGCCGGGACAGAGGTACAATGAGCAGTTCTTC
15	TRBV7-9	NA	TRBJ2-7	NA	CASSLAQGSSSEQYF	TGTGCCAGCAGCTTAGCCCAGGGTTCTTCTAGCGAGCAGTACTTC
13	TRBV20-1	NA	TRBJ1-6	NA	CSAADSGNSPLHF	TGCAGTGCCGCTGACAGCGGTAATTCACCCCTCCACTTT
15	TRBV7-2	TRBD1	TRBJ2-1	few	CASSLGVQGYNEQFF	TGTGCCAGCAGCTTAGGGGTACAGGGGTACAATGAGCAGTTCTTC
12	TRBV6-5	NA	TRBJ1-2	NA	CASTDRNYGYTF	TGTGCCAGCACCGACAGGAACTATGGCTACACCTTC
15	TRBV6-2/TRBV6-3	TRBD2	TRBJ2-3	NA	CASTSLAGTRDTQYF	TGTGCCAGCACCAGCCTAGCGGGGACCAGAGATACGCAGTATTTT
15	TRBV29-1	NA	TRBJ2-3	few	CSVLGSRGSADTQYF	TGCAGCGTTCTGGGGTCAAGGGGGAGCGCAGATACGCAGTATTTT
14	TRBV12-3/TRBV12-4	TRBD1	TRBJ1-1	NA	CASRGTRTGIEAFF	TGTGCCAGCAGGGGGACAAGGACAGGCATAGAGGCTTTCTTT
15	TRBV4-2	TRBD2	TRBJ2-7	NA	CASSQAAGATYEQYF	TGTGCCAGCAGCCAAGCAGCGGGGGCGACCTACGAGCAGTACTTC
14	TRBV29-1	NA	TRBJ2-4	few	CSVEDPRAKNIQYF	TGCAGCGTTGAAGATCCCCGCGCCAAAAACATTCAGTACTTC
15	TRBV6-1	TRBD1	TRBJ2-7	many	CASSGPRQGSYEQYF	TGTGCCAGCAGTGGTCCCAGACAGGGGTCCTACGAGCAGTACTTC
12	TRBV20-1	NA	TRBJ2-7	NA	CSARGPVYEQYF	TGCAGTGCTAGAGGACCGGTTTACGAGCAGTACTTC